Shown below are 15 T cell receptor beta chains from a single sample sequenced in a study of OX40 agonist ivuxolimab in advanced cancers. Assay: immunoSEQ multiplex PCR; the TCRdb copy retains only in-frame clones and omits some. The table lists fewer than 85,000 clones, 85% to 95% of them singletons, with approximately 11% in the top ten. The sequencing used CD4+ or CD8+ T cells sorted from blood, collected in a trial of the OX40 agonist ivuxolimab. These receptors were taken from an adult with an advanced solid tumor such as melanoma, head and neck, liver or kidney cancer.

The chain uses TRBV19 and TRBJ2-7, with D unclear. The length of the CDR3 is 13 residues. Germline lookup yields CDR1 LNHDA and CDR2 SQIVND (reference sequence). V was trimmed by 5 bases and J by 1 base, leaving 9 bases between them. CDR3 nucleotides: TGTGCCAGTAGTCCGGGCCTATCCTACGAGCAGTACTTC. Protein sequence: CASSPGLSYEQYF.

The chain couples TRBV6-5 to TRBJ2-2; D might be TRBD1 (6 bases). This CDR3 spans 15 amino acids. Trimming left V 2 bases short and J 5 bases short, with 12 bases between. Germline CDR1 reads MNHEY; CDR2 reads SVGAGI. CDR3 in amino acids: CASSYRAGETGELFF. In nucleotides, the CDR3 is TGTGCCAGCAGTTACAGGGCAGGGGAAACCGGGGAGCTGTTTTTT.

J is TRBJ2-7 and V is TRBV7-9; D is unresolved. V gave up 5 bases and J gave up 0 bases, with 11 bases separating them. Per the germline V gene, CDR1 is SEHNR and CDR2 is FQNEAQ (reference sequence). The CDR3 loop spans 14 amino acids. The CDR3 loop is CASSVPSRSYEQYF. The CDR3 region has the DNA TGTGCCAGCAGCGTGCCGTCCCGCTCCTACGAGCAGTACTTC.

This chain uses TRBV4-1 with TRBJ1-3; no firm D call. The germline CDR1 and CDR2 sequences are MGHRA and YSYEKL. Between the trimmed V and J ends, which lost 0 bases and 0 bases, there was a span of 18 bases. This CDR3 is built from 19 residues. The CDR3 DNA sequence: TGCGCCAGCAGCCAAGACCCAGCAGGACGTACCCTCTCTGGAAACACCATATATTTT. Protein product: CASSQDPAGRTLSGNTIYF.

Details on this clone: Only one base separates this from a far larger clonotype, so it likely reflects a read error. The chain employs TRBV6-5 and TRBJ2-2; TRBD1 matches 7 bases. The ends lost 5 bases at V and 4 bases at J; junction bases unmatched: 1. Germline V CDR1 and CDR2: MNHEY, SVGAGI. The CDR3 runs to 13 residues. DNA of the CDR3: TGTGCCAGCAGTGACAGGGTCACCGGGGAGCTGTTTTTT. Protein: CASSDRVTGELFF.

The V gene is TRBV6-5, the J gene TRBJ2-3; 12 nucleotides align to TRBD2. J was trimmed by 3 bases and V by 4 bases; bases with no gene match: 5. The CDR3 contains 16 residues. Germline CDR1 MNHEY, CDR2 SVGAGI. CDR3 bases: TGTGCCAGCAGTTTCATCCTAGCGGGGGGGACAGATACGCAGTATTTT. Translation gives CASSFILAGGTDTQYF.

This chain connects TRBV7-9 to TRBJ1-2; D call uncertain. The CDR3 totals 16 residues. CDR1 is SEHNR, CDR2 FQNEAQ, per germline (reference sequence). Trimming shortened V by 6 bases and J by 0 bases, and 17 bases separated the two germline ends. The CDR3 DNA sequence: TGTGCCAGCAGTATATCTGGGCAGAACGCTAACTATGGCTACACCTTC. Its translation is CASSISGQNANYGYTF.

The V and J genes are TRBV29-1 and TRBJ1-4, with unresolved D. The CDR3 consists of 12 residues. V shed 6 bases and J shed 0 bases, with 5 bases lying between them. Germline V lookup: CDR1 SQVTM, CDR2 ANQGSEA. The CDR3 sequence is CSVSTTNEKLFF. As DNA, the CDR3 is TGCAGCGTCAGTACAACTAATGAAAAACTGTTTTTT. Drawing the rest from reference TRBV29-1 and TRBJ1-4, the complete variable domain is SAVISQKPSRDICQRGTSLTIQCQVDSQVTMMFWYRQQPGQSLTLIATANQGSEATYESGFVIDKFPISRPNLTFSTLTVSNMSPEDSSIYLCSVSTTNEKLFFGSGTQLSVL.

The rearrangement uses TRBV28 and TRBJ2-5, with 7 bases that match TRBD2. Germline-derived CDR1 and CDR2 are MDHEN and SYDVKM. Germline trimming cut 2 bases from V and 0 bases from J; bases unmatched to any gene: 6. The CDR3 contains 16 residues. The CDR3, as DNA: TGTGCCAGCAGTTTAACGGTCGGGGGGAACCAAGAGACCCAGTACTTC. Residues: CASSLTVGGNQETQYF.

This chain uses TRBV7-9 with TRBJ1-3, with 8 bases that match TRBD1. Germline assignment: CDR1 SEHNR and CDR2 FQNEAQ (reference sequence). V lost 8 bases and J lost 2; bases outside the gene matches: 8. This CDR3 contains 15 residues. CDR3 in DNA: TGTGCCAGCGGGGGTACAGGGGGACCTGGAAACACCATATATTTT. This encodes CASGGTGGPGNTIYF.

V usage is TRBV7-3 and J usage is TRBJ2-7; D unclear. Trimming cost V 4 bases and J 5 bases, with 12 bases left between them. The CDR3 spans 13 residues. Germline V gene lookup returns CDR1 SGHTA and CDR2 FQGTGA. CDR3 sequence reads: CASSYTLRDEQYF. The CDR3 DNA is TGTGCCAGCAGCTACACCCTCCGGGACGAGCAGTACTTC.

This chain uses TRBV9 with TRBJ2-7; D is unclear. The CDR3 runs to 14 residues. Germline CDR1 is SGDLS and CDR2 is YYNGEE. V was cut by 4 bases and J by 3 bases, with 14 bases left in between. In DNA form, the CDR3 reads TGTGCCAGCAGCCCAGGTGGACGGATCTACGAGCAGTACTTC. It codes for CASSPGGRIYEQYF.

The chain links TRBV15 to TRBJ2-1; a possible D gene is TRBD1 (6 bases). Germline-derived CDR1 and CDR2 are LNHNV and YYDKDF (reference sequence). V was pared by 4 bases and J by 0 bases, with 13 bases between. This CDR3 contains 16 residues. The CDR3 DNA reads as TGTGCCACCAGCAAATCAGGGGTTAGCTCCTACAATGAGCAGTTCTTC. This translates into CATSKSGVSSYNEQFF. Full variable domain (remainder filled in from reference TRBV15 and TRBJ2-1): DAMVIQNPRYQVTQFGKPVTLSCSQTLNHNVMYWYQQKSSQAPKLLFHYYDKDFNNEADTPDNFQSRRPNTSFCFLDIRSPGLGDTAMYLCATSKSGVSSYNEQFFGPGTRLTVL.

The chain is built from TRBV19 and TRBJ2-7; D may be TRBD1 (6 bases). The ends were cut back, 3 bases at V and 0 bases at J, with 9 bases in the middle. Germline loops: CDR1 LNHDA, CDR2 SQIVND (reference sequence). CDR3 size: 14 residues. The CDR3 spells CASSMAQGSYEQYF. The CDR3 nucleotides read TGTGCCAGTAGTATGGCACAGGGCTCCTACGAGCAGTACTTC.

The gene calls are TRBV12-2 and TRBJ2-1; no check of the table's D call, TRBD2, against the DNA was made. TRBV12-2 is an annotated pseudogene. The CDR3 sequence is 18 residues long. The DNA for the CDR3 is TGTGCAAGTCGCTTACCCGGGACTAGCGGGGGGGCATACAATGAGCAGTTCTTC. Translated, it gives CASRLPGTSGGAYNEQFF.